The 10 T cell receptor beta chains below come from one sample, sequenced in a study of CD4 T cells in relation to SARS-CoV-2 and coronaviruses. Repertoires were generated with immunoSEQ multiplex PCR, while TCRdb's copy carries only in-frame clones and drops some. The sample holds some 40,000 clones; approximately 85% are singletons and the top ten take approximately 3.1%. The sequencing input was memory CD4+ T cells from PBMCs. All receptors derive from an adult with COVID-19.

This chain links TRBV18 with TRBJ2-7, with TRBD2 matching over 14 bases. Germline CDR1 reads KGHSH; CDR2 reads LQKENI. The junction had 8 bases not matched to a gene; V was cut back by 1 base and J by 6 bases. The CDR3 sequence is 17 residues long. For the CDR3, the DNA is TGTGCCAGCTCACCACAAAACAGCGGACTAGCGGGAGGCGAGCAGTACTTC. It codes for CASSPQNSGLAGGEQYF. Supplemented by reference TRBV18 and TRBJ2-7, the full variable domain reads NAGVMQNPRHLVRRRGQEARLRCSPMKGHSHVYWYRQLPEEGLKFMVYLQKENIIDESGMPKERFSAEFPKEGPSILRIQQVVRGDSAAYFCASSPQNSGLAGGEQYFGPGTRLTVT.

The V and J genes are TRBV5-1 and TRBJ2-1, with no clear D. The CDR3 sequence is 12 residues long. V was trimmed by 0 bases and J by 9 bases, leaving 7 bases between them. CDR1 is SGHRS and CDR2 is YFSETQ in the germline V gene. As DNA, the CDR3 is TGCGCCAGCAGCTTGGGCGACGGTGAGCAGTTCTTC. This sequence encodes CASSLGDGEQFF.

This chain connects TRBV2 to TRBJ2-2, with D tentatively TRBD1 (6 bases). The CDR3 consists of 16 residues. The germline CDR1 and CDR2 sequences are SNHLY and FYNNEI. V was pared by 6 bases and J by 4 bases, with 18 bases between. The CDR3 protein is CASSLSGHLTTGELFF. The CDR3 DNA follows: TGTGCCAGCAGCTTATCGGGACACCTAACCACCGGGGAGCTGTTTTTT.

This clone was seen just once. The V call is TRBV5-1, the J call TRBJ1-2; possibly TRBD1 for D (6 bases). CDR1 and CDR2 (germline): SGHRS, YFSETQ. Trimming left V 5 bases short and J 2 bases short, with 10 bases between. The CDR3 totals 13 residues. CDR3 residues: CASREDRNYGYTF. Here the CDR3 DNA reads TGCGCCAGCAGGGAAGACAGGAACTATGGCTACACCTTC.

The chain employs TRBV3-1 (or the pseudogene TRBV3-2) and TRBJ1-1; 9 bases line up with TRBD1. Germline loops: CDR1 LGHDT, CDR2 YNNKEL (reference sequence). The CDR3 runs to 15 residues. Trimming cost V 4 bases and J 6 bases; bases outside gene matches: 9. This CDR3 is CASSPATGGEAEAFF. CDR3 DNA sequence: TGTGCCAGCAGCCCGGCGACAGGGGGAGAGGCTGAAGCTTTCTTT.

CDR3 loop: CASSLMDRAGANVLTF. The CDR3 DNA sequence: TGTGCCAGCAGCCTGATGGACAGGGCTGGGGCCAACGTCCTGACTTTC. This chain links TRBV21-1 with TRBJ2-6; TRBD1 is the table's D call and was not checked against the DNA. TRBV21-1 is flagged as a pseudogene. The CDR3 is 16 residues long.

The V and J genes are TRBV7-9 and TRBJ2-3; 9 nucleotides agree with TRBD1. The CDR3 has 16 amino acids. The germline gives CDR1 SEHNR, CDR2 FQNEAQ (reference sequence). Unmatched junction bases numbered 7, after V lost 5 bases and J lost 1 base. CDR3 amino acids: CASSLGTGSGTDTQYF. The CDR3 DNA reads TGTGCCAGCAGCCTGGGGACAGGGTCAGGCACAGATACGCAGTATTTT.

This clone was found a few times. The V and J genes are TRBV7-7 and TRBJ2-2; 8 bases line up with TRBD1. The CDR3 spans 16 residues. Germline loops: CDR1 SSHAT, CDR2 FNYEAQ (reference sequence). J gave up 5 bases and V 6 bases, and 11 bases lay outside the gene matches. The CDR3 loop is CASSPITGGRTGELFF. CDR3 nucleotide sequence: TGTGCCAGCAGTCCTATAACAGGGGGGAGGACCGGGGAGCTGTTTTTT.

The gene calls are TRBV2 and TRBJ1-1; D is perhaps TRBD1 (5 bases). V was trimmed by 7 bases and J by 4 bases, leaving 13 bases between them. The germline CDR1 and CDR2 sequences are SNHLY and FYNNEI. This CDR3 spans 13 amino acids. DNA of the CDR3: TGTGCCAGCATCCTCCGGGGGACCACTGAAGCTTTCTTT. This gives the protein CASILRGTTEAFF.

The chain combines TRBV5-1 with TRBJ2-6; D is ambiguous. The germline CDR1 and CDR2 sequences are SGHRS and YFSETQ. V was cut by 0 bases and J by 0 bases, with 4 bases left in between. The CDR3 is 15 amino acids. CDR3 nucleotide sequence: TGCGCCAGCAGCTTGGCTCTCTCTGGGGCCAACGTCCTGACTTTC. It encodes CASSLALSGANVLTF.